This is a list of T cell receptor beta chains from one sample in a study of blood T cell repertoires in COVID-19. Sequenced by immunoSEQ multiplex PCR; TCRdb stores in-frame clones only, minus some. The table shows tens of thousands of clones, with approximately 90% occurring only once. Sequenced: peripheral blood. These receptors all stem from a man at least 80 years old with acute or convalescent COVID-19. The CDR3 runs from the conserved cysteine through the conserved F or W. Fields, in order: D gene, J gene, clone size, V gene, CDR3 DNA, CDR3 protein. The D gene is left open where the match is weak. For some rows the clone size is stated as once, few or many, or as a class when expanded; others skip it.

TRBD1 TRBJ1-2 once TRBV6-6 TGTGCCAGCAGTCGAGCTATGGGACAGGGGGAGGCTAACTATGGCTACACCTTC CASSRAMGQGEANYGYTF
- TRBJ1-1 - TRBV10-1 TGCGCCAGCAGTGAAGGGGGGGCGCGGGACACTGAAGCTTTCTTT CASSEGGARDTEAFF
TRBD1 TRBJ2-5 - TRBV6-5 TGTGCCAGCAGGACAGGGGCGCCAGAGACCCAGTACTTC CASRTGAPETQYF
- TRBJ2-1 - TRBV5-1 TGCGCCAGCAGCTTCGGGATCTACAATGAGCAGTTCTTC CASSFGIYNEQFF
TRBD2 TRBJ2-1 - TRBV5-1 TGCGCCAGCAGCTTGGGACCCGGGGGGATCAATGAGCAGTTCTTC CASSLGPGGINEQFF
- TRBJ2-5 - TRBV12-3/TRBV12-4 TGTGCCAGCAGTTTGGCTAGCGTAGAGACCCAGTACTTC CASSLASVETQYF
TRBD2 TRBJ2-7 - TRBV6-1 TGTGCCAGCAGTGAAGGGGGGGGACCGGGACTAGTAGCCTACGAGCAGTACTTC CASSEGGGPGLVAYEQYF
- TRBJ1-3 - TRBV2 TGTGCCAGCAGCTTGACACGCTCTGGAAACACCATATATTTT CASSLTRSGNTIYF
TRBD1 TRBJ2-1 - TRBV7-9 TGTGCCAGCAGCTTAAGCCCAGGGGGCAATGAGCAGTTCTTC CASSLSPGGNEQFF
- TRBJ2-1 - TRBV3-1/TRBV3-2 TGTGCCAGTACCTCGGGACTCTCTTTTGGGAATGAGCAGTTCTTC CASTSGLSFGNEQFF
TRBD1 TRBJ2-2 few TRBV2 TGTGCCAGCAGTGACACTACAGGGACAGGGGGGGCCGGGGAGCTGTTTTTT CASSDTTGTGGAGELFF
- TRBJ1-6 - TRBV14 TGTGCCAGCAGCCCGACGGCCGGGTTTTATAATTCACCCCTCCACTTT CASSPTAGFYNSPLHF
TRBD1 TRBJ2-5 - TRBV10-3 TGTGCCATCAGTGAGACACCGGGACAGGTGGCAGGAGATGAGACCCAGTACTTC CAISETPGQVAGDETQYF
TRBD1 TRBJ2-2 - TRBV5-1 TGCGCCAGCAGCTTGGCCAGGCAGGGGGCGCAGGCCGGGGAGCTGTTTTTT CASSLARQGAQAGELFF
TRBD1 TRBJ1-2 - TRBV6-5 TGTGCCAGCAGGCAGGGGGCGGCGAACTATGGCTACACCTTC CASRQGAANYGYTF
TRBD1 TRBJ1-1 - TRBV9 TGTGCCAGCAGCGTACACCGGACAGGGACAGAAGCTTTCTTT CASSVHRTGTEAFF
- TRBJ1-4 few TRBV5-4 TGTGCCAGCAGCATGGGGGCGGGGGATGCGAAAAAACTGTTTTTT CASSMGAGDAKKLFF
- TRBJ2-1 - TRBV19 TGTGCCACAAAAGGGGCCCCCTCCTACAATGAGCAGTTCTTC CATKGAPSYNEQFF
- TRBJ1-2 - TRBV19 TGTGCCAGTTGGGGGGGGCCTTCTAACTATGGCTACACCTTC CASWGGPSNYGYTF
- TRBJ1-2 - TRBV9 TGTGCCAGCAGCGTAGACAGGGATGGCTACACCTTC CASSVDRDGYTF
TRBD1 TRBJ1-4 - TRBV3-1/TRBV3-2 TGTGCCAGCAGTCAAGCCCCAGGGGGGACAGCTAATGAAAAACTGTTTTTT CASSQAPGGTANEKLFF
- TRBJ2-7 - TRBV10-2 TGCGCCAGCAGTGAAGCCCGGCGGGCTCTGGGCGAGCAGTACTTC CASSEARRALGEQYF
- TRBJ2-1 - TRBV24-1 TGTGCCACCAGTGTTGGGGCAGGGATGGACAATGAGCAGTTCTTC CATSVGAGMDNEQFF
- TRBJ1-2 - TRBV30 TGTGCCTGGAGTGGACACGACTATGGCTACACCTTC CAWSGHDYGYTF
- TRBJ1-1 once TRBV5-1 TGCGCCAGCAGCTTGGAACTGACAGGGAACACTGAAGCTTTCTTT CASSLELTGNTEAFF
TRBD2 TRBJ2-5 - TRBV5-1 TGCGCCAGCAGCTTTGGACGGGGGGTCCTCCAAGAGACCCAGTACTTC CASSFGRGVLQETQYF
- TRBJ2-7 - TRBV27 TGTGCCAGCAGTTTATATGGGAGGGGGGCCCACGAGCAGTACTTC CASSLYGRGAHEQYF
TRBD1 TRBJ2-7 - TRBV5-6 TGTGCCAGCAGCTATCTGGGACAGGGGATCGAGCAGTACTTC CASSYLGQGIEQYF
TRBD1 TRBJ2-3 - TRBV5-6 TGTGCCAGCAGCTGGACAGGGGGCGTCACAGATACGCAGTATTTT CASSWTGGVTDTQYF
- TRBJ1-3 once TRBV19 TGTGCCACCAGACAGCTCTCTGGAAACACCATATATTTT CATRQLSGNTIYF
- TRBJ2-4 few TRBV27 TGTGCCAGCAGTCACCGACAGACTAAAAACATTCAGTACTTC CASSHRQTKNIQYF
TRBD2 TRBJ2-1 - TRBV10-1 TGCGCCGCACGCTGCGGGGGGCCAGATGAGCAGTTCTTC CAARCGGPDEQFF
- TRBJ2-1 few TRBV4-1 TGCGCCAGCAGCCAAGTCGGGACAACCCTAATTGGCAATGAGCAGTTCTTC CASSQVGTTLIGNEQFF
TRBD1 TRBJ1-2 - TRBV29-1 TGCAGCGTTGAAAGACAGGGAGGCACTAACTATGGCTACACCTTC CSVERQGGTNYGYTF
- TRBJ1-2 - TRBV3-1/TRBV3-2 TGTGCCAGCAGCCAAGATTTGCCGGGAGGCTACACCTTC CASSQDLPGGYTF
TRBD1 TRBJ2-2 - TRBV9 TGTGCCAGCAGCCCACGGACAGGGGGCAGGAACACCGGGGAGCTGTTTTTT CASSPRTGGRNTGELFF
- TRBJ2-3 - TRBV18 TGTGCCAGCTCACTTACGCGCGGCGGCACAGATACGCAGTATTTT CASSLTRGGTDTQYF
- TRBJ1-4 - TRBV5-4 TGTGCCAGCAGCTTGAAGTCTTCCGGTGAAAAACTGTTTTTT CASSLKSSGEKLFF
TRBD1 TRBJ1-2 once TRBV18 TGTGCCAGCTCACCTGGACAGGGGGCGGTTTATGGCTACACCTTC CASSPGQGAVYGYTF
- TRBJ2-5 - TRBV15 TGTGCCACCAGCAGAGAGTTAGGGATAGGGGTGCTGACCCAGTACTTC CATSRELGIGVLTQYF
- TRBJ2-1 - TRBV21-1 TGTGCCAGCAGCAAAGCAGGGACTAGCGGGGGGCTGATCTACAATGAGCAGTTCTTC CASSKAGTSGGLIYNEQFF
- TRBJ2-3 - TRBV5-1 TGCGCCAGCAAGACTGCGGGGGCACGAGATACGCAGTATTTT CASKTAGARDTQYF
TRBD2 TRBJ2-3 few TRBV28 TGTGCCAGCAGTTTTCTAGGGTCTAGCGGTACGCAGTATTTT CASSFLGSSGTQYF
TRBD1 TRBJ1-4 - TRBV5-1 TGCGCCAGCAGCTTGGAGGGGGCGGCTAATGAAAAACTGTTTTTT CASSLEGAANEKLFF
TRBD2 TRBJ2-1 - TRBV3-1/TRBV3-2 TGTGCCAGCAGCTTACTAGCGGGGGCCTATGAGCAGTTCTTC CASSLLAGAYEQFF
TRBD2 TRBJ2-3 - TRBV7-2 TGTGCCAGCAGCCTAGAGGTGCGGGGGGGCCTTTTAGATACGCAGTATTTT CASSLEVRGGLLDTQYF
TRBD1 TRBJ1-2 few TRBV28 TGTGCCAGCAGTTTAAGCTGGGGGGGGACAGGGGCCTATGGCTACACCTTC CASSLSWGGTGAYGYTF
TRBD2 TRBJ2-1 - TRBV24-1 TGTGCCACCAGTGATTTGACTAGCGGGGGGGCCTACAATGAGCAGTTCTTC CATSDLTSGGAYNEQFF
TRBD2 TRBJ2-1 once TRBV9 TGTGCCAGCAGCCCTGCTTCGGGGACTAGCCCCAATGAGCAGTTCTTC CASSPASGTSPNEQFF
- TRBJ1-6 - TRBV5-6 TGTGCCAGCAGCTTGGATCTGGGGACTACTTATAATTCACCCCTCCACTTT CASSLDLGTTYNSPLHF
- TRBJ2-1 few TRBV10-3 TGTGCCATCAGTGAGCCAGGCCTCTACAATGAGCAGTTCTTC CAISEPGLYNEQFF